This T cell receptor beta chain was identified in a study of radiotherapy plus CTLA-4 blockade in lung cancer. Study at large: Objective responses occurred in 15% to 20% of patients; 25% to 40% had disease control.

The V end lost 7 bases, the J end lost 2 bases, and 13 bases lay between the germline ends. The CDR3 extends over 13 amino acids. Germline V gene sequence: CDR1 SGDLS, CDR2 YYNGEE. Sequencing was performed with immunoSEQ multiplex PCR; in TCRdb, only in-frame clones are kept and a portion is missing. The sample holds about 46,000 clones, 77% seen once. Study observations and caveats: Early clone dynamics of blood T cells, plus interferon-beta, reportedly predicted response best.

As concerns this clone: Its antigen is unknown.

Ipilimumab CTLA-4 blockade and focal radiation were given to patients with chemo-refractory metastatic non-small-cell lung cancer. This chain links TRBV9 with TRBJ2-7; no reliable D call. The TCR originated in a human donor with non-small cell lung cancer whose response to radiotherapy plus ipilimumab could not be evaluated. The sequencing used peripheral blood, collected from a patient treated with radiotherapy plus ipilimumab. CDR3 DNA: TGTGCCAGCTGGGCCCCGCCGACCTACGAGCAGTACTTC. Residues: CASWAPPTYEQYF.